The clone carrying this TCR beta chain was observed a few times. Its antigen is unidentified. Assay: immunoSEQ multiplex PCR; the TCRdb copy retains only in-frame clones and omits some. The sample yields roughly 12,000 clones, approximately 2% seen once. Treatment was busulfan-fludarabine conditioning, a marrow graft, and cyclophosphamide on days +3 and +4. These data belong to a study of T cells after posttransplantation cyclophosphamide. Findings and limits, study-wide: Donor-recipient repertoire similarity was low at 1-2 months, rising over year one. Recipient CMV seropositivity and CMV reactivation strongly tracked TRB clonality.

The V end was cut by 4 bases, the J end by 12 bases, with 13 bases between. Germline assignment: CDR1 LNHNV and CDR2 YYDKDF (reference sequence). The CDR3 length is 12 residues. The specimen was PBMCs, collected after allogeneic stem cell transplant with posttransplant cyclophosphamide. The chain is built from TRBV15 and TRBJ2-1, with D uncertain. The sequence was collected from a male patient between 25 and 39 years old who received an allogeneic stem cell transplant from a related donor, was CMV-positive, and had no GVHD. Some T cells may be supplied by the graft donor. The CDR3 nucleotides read TGTGCCACCAGCACTGGCAGGTTAGGGCAGTTCTTC. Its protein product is CATSTGRLGQFF.